Included here is one TCR beta chain sequence, with context. Assay: immunoSEQ multiplex PCR; the TCRdb copy retains only in-frame clones and omits some. This table holds some 2.1 million clones, just under 95% found once. The sample belongs to a study of shared clonotypes between healthy human individuals. It was CD45RO-negative cells, positively selected for CCR7, that made up naive CD8 cells, with terminally differentiated effector memory CD45RA+ cells excluded. Per the germline V gene, CDR1 is SGHRS and CDR2 is YFSETQ. Trimming took 5 bases from V and 7 from J; bases not matched to a gene: 6. This CDR3 comprises 14 residues.

V and J are TRBV5-1 and TRBJ2-1, with 10 bases fitting TRBD2. Sample: naive CD8+ T cells from PBMCs. The receptor's source is a man aged 18 to 35 in good health. Some clones in this sample may be carry-over from other donors' samples. The DNA for the CDR3 is TGCGCCAGCAGTTTCGGACTAGCGGCTAATGAGCAGTTCTTC. Protein product: CASSFGLAANEQFF. Full variable domain (remainder filled in from reference TRBV5-1 and TRBJ2-1): KAGVTQTPRYLIKTRGQQVTLSCSPISGHRSVSWYQQTPGQGLQFLFEYFSETQRNKGNFPGRFSGRQFSNSRSEMNVSTLELGDSALYLCASSFGLAANEQFFGPGTRLTVL.